This T cell receptor beta chain was captured in a study of blood T cell repertoires in COVID-19. TCRdb keeps only in-frame clones here, not all; method: immunoSEQ multiplex PCR. The sample shows over 200,000 clones, around four fifths of them seen only once. Germline CDR1 and CDR2: LNHDA and SQIVND (reference sequence). V was shortened by 4 bases and J by 1 base, with 10 bases between the two germline ends. The CDR3 totals 14 residues. This receptor was identified in a woman in her 70s with active or convalescent COVID-19. What was sequenced was peripheral blood. This chain links TRBV19 with TRBJ1-1, with D perhaps matching TRBD1 (5 bases). Here the CDR3 reads CASSSDSANTEAFF. The CDR3 DNA is TGTGCCAGTAGTAGTGACAGCGCGAACACTGAAGCTTTCTTT.